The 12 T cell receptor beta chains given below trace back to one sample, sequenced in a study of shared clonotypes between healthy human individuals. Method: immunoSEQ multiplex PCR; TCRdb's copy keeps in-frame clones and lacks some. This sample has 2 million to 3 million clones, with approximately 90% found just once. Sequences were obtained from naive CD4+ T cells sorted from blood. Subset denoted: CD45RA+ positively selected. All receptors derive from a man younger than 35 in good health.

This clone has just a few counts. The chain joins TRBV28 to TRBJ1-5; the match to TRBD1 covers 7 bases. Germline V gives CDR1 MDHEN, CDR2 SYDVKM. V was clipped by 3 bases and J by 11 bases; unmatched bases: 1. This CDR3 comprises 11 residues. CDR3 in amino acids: CASSLGQSQHF. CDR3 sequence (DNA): TGTGCCAGCAGTTTGGGACAGTCCCAGCATTTT.

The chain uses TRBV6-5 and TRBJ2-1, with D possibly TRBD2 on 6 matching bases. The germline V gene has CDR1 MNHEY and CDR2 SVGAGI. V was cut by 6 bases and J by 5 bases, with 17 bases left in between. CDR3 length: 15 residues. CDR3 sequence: CASRAWGVTHNEQFF. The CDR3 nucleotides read TGTGCCAGCAGGGCCTGGGGGGTCACTCACAATGAGCAGTTCTTC.

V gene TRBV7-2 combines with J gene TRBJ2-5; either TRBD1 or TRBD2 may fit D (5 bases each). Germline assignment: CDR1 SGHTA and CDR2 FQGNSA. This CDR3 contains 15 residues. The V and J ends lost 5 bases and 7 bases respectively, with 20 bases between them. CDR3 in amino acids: CASSPGRPRGGTQYF. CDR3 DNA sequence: TGTGCCAGCAGCCCAGGGCGACCAAGAGGAGGGACCCAGTACTTC.

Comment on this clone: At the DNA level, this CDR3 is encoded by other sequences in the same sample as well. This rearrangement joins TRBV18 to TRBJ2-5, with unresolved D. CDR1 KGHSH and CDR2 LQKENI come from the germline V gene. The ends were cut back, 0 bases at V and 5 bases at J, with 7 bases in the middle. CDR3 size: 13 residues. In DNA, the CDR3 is TGTGCCAGCTCACCACCGCTTAGGGAGACCCAGTACTTC. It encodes CASSPPLRETQYF.

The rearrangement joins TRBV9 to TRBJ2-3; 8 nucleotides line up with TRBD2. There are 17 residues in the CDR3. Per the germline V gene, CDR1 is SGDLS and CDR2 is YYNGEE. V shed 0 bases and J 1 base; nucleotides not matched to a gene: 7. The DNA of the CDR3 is TGTGCCAGCAGCGTAGTCCCCACTAGCGGAGGCACAGATACGCAGTATTTT. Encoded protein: CASSVVPTSGGTDTQYF.

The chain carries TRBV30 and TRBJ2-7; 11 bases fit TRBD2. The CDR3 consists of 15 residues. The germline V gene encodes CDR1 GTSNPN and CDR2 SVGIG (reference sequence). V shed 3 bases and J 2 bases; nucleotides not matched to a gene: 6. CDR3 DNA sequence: TGTGCCTGGAGGGCCGGGACTAGCGGTCCCTACGAGCAGTACTTC. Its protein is CAWRAGTSGPYEQYF.

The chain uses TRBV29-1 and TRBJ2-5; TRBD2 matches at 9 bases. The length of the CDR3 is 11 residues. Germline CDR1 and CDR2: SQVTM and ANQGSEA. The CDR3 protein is CSTLAGETQYF. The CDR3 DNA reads TGCAGTACCCTAGCGGGGGAGACCCAGTACTTC.

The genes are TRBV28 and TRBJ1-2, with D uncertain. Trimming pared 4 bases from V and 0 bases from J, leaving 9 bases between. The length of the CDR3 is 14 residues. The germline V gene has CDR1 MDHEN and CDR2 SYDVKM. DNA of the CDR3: TGTGCCAGCAGTTCTATACCAACTAACTATGGCTACACCTTC. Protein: CASSSIPTNYGYTF.

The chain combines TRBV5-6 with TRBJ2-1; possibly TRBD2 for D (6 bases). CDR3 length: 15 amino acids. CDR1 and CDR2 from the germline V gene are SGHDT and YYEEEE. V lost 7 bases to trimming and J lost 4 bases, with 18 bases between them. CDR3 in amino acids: CASRRRGSEYNEQFF. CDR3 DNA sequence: TGTGCCAGCCGCCGGCGGGGTAGCGAGTACAATGAGCAGTTCTTC.

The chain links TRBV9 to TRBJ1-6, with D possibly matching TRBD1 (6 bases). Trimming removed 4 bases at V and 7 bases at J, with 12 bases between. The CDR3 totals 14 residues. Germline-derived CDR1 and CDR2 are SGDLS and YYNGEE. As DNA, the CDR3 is TGTGCCAGCAGCACAGGGATCTGGAATTCACCCCTCCACTTT. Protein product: CASSTGIWNSPLHF.

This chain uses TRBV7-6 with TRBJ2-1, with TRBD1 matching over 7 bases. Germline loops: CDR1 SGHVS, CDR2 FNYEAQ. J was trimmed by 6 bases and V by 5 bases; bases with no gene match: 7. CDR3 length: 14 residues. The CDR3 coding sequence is TGTGCCAGCAGCCCCGACAGGGTCCCCAATGAGCAGTTCTTC. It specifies CASSPDRVPNEQFF.

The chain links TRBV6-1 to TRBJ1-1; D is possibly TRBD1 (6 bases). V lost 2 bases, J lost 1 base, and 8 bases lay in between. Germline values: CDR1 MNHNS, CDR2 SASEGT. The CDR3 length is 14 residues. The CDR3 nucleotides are TGTGCCAGCAGTGAACGACAGGAGAACACTGAAGCTTTCTTT. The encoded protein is CASSERQENTEAFF.